The present T cell receptor beta chain was sequenced within a study of Ad26.COV2.S vaccination and SARS-CoV-2 variants. Study in general: By the intramuscular route, Ad26.COV2.S was given once, or twice 56 days apart.

Broader study findings: Compared with placebo recipients, vaccine recipients had higher spike-specific TCR breadth. Non-spike TCR breadth was similar in vaccine and placebo recipients.

Treatment meaning: approximately 18 received Ad26.COV2.S at low or high dose, single or two shots; 5 received placebo; per-sample allocation not given. Repertoires come from day 63 after the first vaccine or placebo injection. In the case of this clone: The antigen remains undetermined.

Germline values: CDR1 MNHEY, CDR2 SVGAGI. This CDR3 comprises 13 residues. Trimming left V 8 bases short and J 7 bases short, with 17 bases between. Repertoires were generated with immunoSEQ multiplex PCR, while TCRdb's copy carries only in-frame clones and drops some. The top ten hold about 11% of the sample, which has some 250,000 clones, around nine tenths seen once. Sequenced material: peripheral blood, taken in a trial of Ad26.COV2.S vaccine versus placebo. The source of this sequence is a person aged 18-60 years who received the Ad26.COV2.S COVID-19 vaccine or a placebo. The chain joins TRBV6-5 to TRBJ1-2; no clear D. Here the CDR3 DNA reads TGTGCCAGCGCAAGCCCGTCCCTCGGTGGCTACACCTTC. This sequence encodes CASASPSLGGYTF.